This TCR beta chain is from a study of blood T cells in healthy people across ages. Study findings and constraints: Both naive CD4+ cell counts and diversity were greater in long-lived donors than in aged donors.

Concerning this clonotype: What it binds is unknown. At one end the junction does not follow the germline gene, possibly because of a read error.

Primed by a sample-barcoded 5' primer and a J-beta primer mix, a second PCR proceeded for 7 to 11 cycles. All samples yielded 2.5 million or more CDR3-containing paired-end reads. Each CDR3 protein gets one entry after TCRdb re-called the 5' RACE reads with MiXCR. The sample has around 1.5 million distinct CDR3 sequences; about 35% are singletons. Extraction yielded at least 6 micrograms of total RNA per sample. The receptor was isolated from a woman in her thirties in good health. Input material: blood.

CDR3 in amino acids: CANSTLGQGSEQYF. The CDR3 region has the DNA TGTGCCAACAGCACTTTGGGTCAGGGGTCCGAGCAGTACTTC. This chain uses TRBV9 with TRBJ2-1, with a weak D call TRBD1 (6 bases). TRBJ2-7 explains the end of the DNA better; the J call may be wrong. The germline V gene encodes CDR1 SGDLS and CDR2 YYNGEE. The CDR3 loop spans 14 amino acids.